The 25 T cell receptor beta chains below were found in one sample sequenced in a study of T cell repertoires in cytomegalovirus infection. Each CDR3 protein is one row after TCRdb ran MiXCR on the reads. The data contain roughly 720,000 distinct CDR3 sequences, 35% of them singletons. The sequencing sample was made of PBMCs. The origin of the receptors is a human donor in good health (CMV status not recorded). Some clones in this sample may be carry-over from other donors' samples.

The chain is built from TRBV27 and TRBJ1-1, with D perhaps TRBD1 (6 bases). Deletions cut 6 bases from V and 5 bases from J, with 19 bases between. The CDR3 runs to 15 residues. CDR1 is MNHEY and CDR2 is SMNVEV in the germline V gene (reference sequence). This chain's CDR3 is CASSPTGQSKTEAFF. CDR3 coding DNA: TGTGCCAGCAGCCCAACAGGACAGAGCAAAACTGAAGCTTTCTTT.

The V call is TRBV19, the J call TRBJ1-1; D may be TRBD1 (5 bases). V was shortened by 3 bases and J by 3 bases, with 8 bases between the two germline ends. This CDR3 has 13 amino acids. Germline CDR1 reads LNHDA; CDR2 reads SQIVND (reference sequence). The CDR3 sequence is CASSIKQDTEAFF. The CDR3 DNA reads TGTGCCAGTAGTATCAAACAGGACACTGAAGCTTTCTTT.

The chain combines TRBV27 with TRBJ1-2; D is unclear. The CDR3 contains 14 residues. The germline V gene has CDR1 MNHEY and CDR2 SMNVEV (reference sequence). V gave up 4 bases and J gave up 4 bases, with 13 bases separating them. The CDR3 loop is CASSSLGPTYGYTF. The DNA of the CDR3 is TGTGCCAGCAGTTCCCTGGGCCCCACCTATGGCTACACCTTC.

V is TRBV20-1 and J is TRBJ1-1; TRBD1 matches at 7 bases. Germline-derived CDR1 and CDR2 are DFQATT and SNEGSKA (reference sequence). V shed 6 bases, J shed 0 bases, and the junction held 4 bases outside the gene matches. The CDR3 sequence is 13 residues long. CDR3 sequence: CSATGVMNTEAFF. In DNA form, the CDR3 reads TGCAGTGCCACAGGGGTCATGAACACTGAAGCTTTCTTT.

The CDR3 region has the DNA TGTGCCAGCAGTTTAGGGACAGGGCCAATTGATGAAGCTTTCTTT. Amino acids: CASSLGTGPIDEAFF. This chain connects TRBV27 to TRBJ1-1, with 9 bases aligning to TRBD1. The CDR3 covers 15 residues. Germline CDR1 reads MNHEY; CDR2 reads SMNVEV (reference sequence). With V trimmed by 2 bases and J by 7 bases, 8 bases remained unmatched.

This chain links TRBV5-4 with TRBJ1-6; 8 nucleotides line up with TRBD1. This CDR3 is 16 amino acids long. The germline V gene has CDR1 SGHNT and CDR2 YYREEE (reference sequence). Unmatched junction bases numbered 11, after V lost 2 bases and J lost 10 bases. In DNA, the CDR3 is TGTGCCAGCAGCTTACGATCGGGACAGGTTGGATCACCCCTCCACTTT. It encodes CASSLRSGQVGSPLHF.

The table lists this clonotype with many counts. V is TRBV7-2 and J is TRBJ2-7; 7 bases fit TRBD2. The length of the CDR3 is 15 residues. The ends lost 3 bases at V and 1 base at J; junction bases unmatched: 6. CDR1 and CDR2 from the germline V gene are SGHTA and FQGNSA. In nucleotides, the CDR3 is TGTGCCAGCAGCTTCGGCCTAGCGGTGTCCTACGAGCAGTACTTC. It encodes CASSFGLAVSYEQYF.

In the case of this clonotype: Just one base apart from a much larger clone, this may be a read error. The gene calls are TRBV28 and TRBJ1-2; D is unresolved. V lost 6 bases to trimming and J lost 10 bases, with 18 bases between them. The V gene's germline CDR1 is MDHEN and CDR2 SYDVKM. The CDR3 is made up of 13 amino acids. The CDR3 loop is CASRSRGGLVYTF. The CDR3 coding sequence is TGTGCCAGCAGGTCCCGTGGAGGTTTGGTCTACACCTTC.

This clonotype was recorded a few times. J is TRBJ2-1 and V is TRBV11-2; D perhaps matches TRBD2 (6 bases). Looked up from germline, CDR1 is SGHAT and CDR2 is FQNNGV. The V and J ends lost 5 bases and 8 bases respectively, with 16 bases between them. This CDR3 contains 14 residues. Here the CDR3 reads CASSVRDSRDEQFF. The CDR3 DNA sequence: TGTGCCAGCAGCGTTCGGGACTCCAGGGATGAGCAGTTCTTC.

This rearrangement joins TRBV20-1 to TRBJ2-7; tentative D call: TRBD2 (6 bases). This CDR3 spans 15 amino acids. In germline, CDR1 is DFQATT, CDR2 SNEGSKA (reference sequence). Between the trimmed V and J ends, which lost 3 bases and 5 bases, there was a span of 20 bases. The CDR3 loop reads CSASRGRLQIDEQYF. For the CDR3, the DNA is TGCAGTGCTAGTCGGGGGAGGCTACAGATCGACGAGCAGTACTTC.

The chain is built from TRBV28 and TRBJ2-2; D uncertain. The CDR3 has 14 residues. Germline lookup yields CDR1 MDHEN and CDR2 SYDVKM. Trimming left V 3 bases short and J 6 bases short, with 11 bases between. The CDR3 DNA follows: TGTGCCAGCAGTTTGGTCCCCAGTTCCGGGGAGCTGTTTTTT. Translation gives CASSLVPSSGELFF.

The chain uses TRBV7-8 and TRBJ2-5; TRBD1 is a possible D gene (6 bases). The germline V and J ends were trimmed by 2 bases and 5 bases, with 15 bases remaining between them. Germline CDR1 reads SGHVS; CDR2 reads FQNEAQ. The CDR3 loop spans 15 amino acids. CDR3 sequence (DNA): TGTGCCAGCAGCTTAACAGGACAGCCCAGGGAGACCCAGTACTTC. This translates into CASSLTGQPRETQYF. The entire variable domain, with the rest obtained from reference TRBV7-8 and TRBJ2-5, is as follows: GAGVSQSPRYKVAKRGQDVALRCDPISGHVSLFWYQQALGQGPEFLTYFQNEAQLDKSGLPSDRFFAERPEGSVSTLKIQRTQQEDSAVYLCASSLTGQPRETQYFGPGTRLLVL.

In regard to this clonotype: This may be a read error, as it is one base from a much larger clone. CDR3 nucleotide sequence: TGTGCCAGCAGTGAGGACAGGGATAATTCACCCCTCCACTTT. The encoded protein is CASSEDRDNSPLHF. The rearrangement links TRBV6-4 to TRBJ1-6; 8 bases are a match to TRBD1. Per germline, CDR1 MRHNA and CDR2 SNTAGT. The length of the CDR3 is 14 residues. J gave up 5 bases and V 3 bases, and 0 bases lay outside the gene matches.

The V call is TRBV28, the J call TRBJ1-5; TRBD1 matches 11 bases. J was trimmed by 4 bases and V by 1 base; bases with no gene match: 6. This CDR3 spans 17 amino acids. Germline CDR1 reads MDHEN; CDR2 reads SYDVKM. CDR3 nucleotides: TGTGCCAGCAGTTTATCGGAGGGGACAGGGGGAAATCAGCCCCAGCATTTT. As protein: CASSLSEGTGGNQPQHF.

For this clonotype: This may come from a read error, since a much larger clone is one base off. The rearrangement links TRBV12-3 or TRBV12-4 to TRBJ1-4; D not resolved. V dropped 5 bases and J dropped 8 bases, with 21 bases sitting between them. This CDR3 contains 16 residues. The CDR3 DNA reads as TGTGCCAGCAGTCCGTGGAAAACCCTCTCGGGCGAAAAACTGTTTTTT. As protein: CASSPWKTLSGEKLFF.

The V call is TRBV19, the J call TRBJ1-5; a possible D gene is TRBD1 (6 bases). CDR1 is LNHDA, CDR2 SQIVND, per germline (reference sequence). The ends were cut back, 4 bases at V and 5 bases at J, with 18 bases in the middle. CDR3 length: 16 amino acids. The CDR3 DNA is TGTGCCAGTAGTACCCTGTCAGGGGATTGGGATCAGCCCCAGCATTTT. It translates to CASSTLSGDWDQPQHF.

This chain links TRBV19 with TRBJ2-1; 8 bases fit TRBD1. Germline values: CDR1 LNHDA, CDR2 SQIVND (reference sequence). The V and J ends lost 5 bases and 2 bases, in that order; junction bases with no gene match: 8. The CDR3 sequence is 16 residues long. CDR3 in DNA: TGTGCCAGTAGTGTGAGGGACAGGAGGACCTACAATGAGCAGTTCTTC. It specifies CASSVRDRRTYNEQFF.

The chain couples TRBV20-1 to TRBJ2-5; D may correspond to TRBD1 or TRBD2 (5 bases each). CDR3 size: 15 residues. Germline V CDR1 and CDR2: DFQATT, SNEGSKA (reference sequence). The V end was cut by 1 base, the J end by 2 bases, with 14 bases between. DNA of the CDR3: TGCAGTGCTAGAGTGTTTGGGACCGTGCAAGAGACCCAGTACTTC. It encodes CSARVFGTVQETQYF.

The rearrangement uses TRBV20-1 and TRBJ2-1, with 7 bases aligning to TRBD2. The CDR3 loop spans 16 amino acids. Germline CDR1 and CDR2: DFQATT and SNEGSKA (reference sequence). The V segment lost 4 bases and the J segment 2 bases; nucleotides outside the gene matches: 11. CDR3 bases: TGCAGTGCTAACCCTCGGACTAGTGGGACCTACAATGAGCAGTTCTTC. It codes for CSANPRTSGTYNEQFF.

This clonotype was detected only a few times. This rearrangement joins TRBV20-1 to TRBJ2-7; possible D gene TRBD2, 5 bases. Germline V CDR1 and CDR2: DFQATT, SNEGSKA (reference sequence). This CDR3 is 14 amino acids long. The V and J ends lost 1 base and 0 bases respectively, with 10 bases between them. The CDR3 spells CSARATGISYEQYF. CDR3 DNA sequence: TGCAGTGCTAGAGCCACCGGGATCTCCTACGAGCAGTACTTC.

The chain combines TRBV28 with TRBJ2-6; the match to TRBD1 covers 8 bases. Trimming took 3 bases from V and 13 from J; bases not matched to a gene: 2. Germline lookup yields CDR1 MDHEN and CDR2 SYDVKM. The CDR3 runs to 12 residues. The DNA of the CDR3 is TGTGCCAGCAGTTTGAGACAGGGGGTCCTGACTTTC. Translation gives CASSLRQGVLTF.

The rearrangement uses TRBV19 and TRBJ2-1; TRBD2 matches at 9 bases. Trimming cost V 5 bases and J 9 bases; bases outside gene matches: 8. CDR1 and CDR2 from the germline V gene are LNHDA and SQIVND (reference sequence). The CDR3 runs to 14 residues. As DNA, the CDR3 is TGTGCCAGTAGTGGGCTAGCGGGGCCCCCTGAGCAGTTCTTC. Amino acids: CASSGLAGPPEQFF.

V and J are TRBV27 and TRBJ2-1; D not certain. The CDR3 covers 17 residues. Germline V gene lookup returns CDR1 MNHEY and CDR2 SMNVEV (reference sequence). Trimming pared 5 bases from V and 7 bases from J, leaving 24 bases between. The CDR3: CASSPDLARPSPNEQFF. The DNA of the CDR3 is TGTGCCAGCAGTCCCGACCTCGCCAGACCCTCACCTAATGAGCAGTTCTTC.

This clonotype came up a few times. The V call is TRBV7-9, the J call TRBJ1-6, with D maybe TRBD1 (6 bases). The CDR3 is made up of 16 amino acids. The germline V and J ends were trimmed by 4 bases and 7 bases, with 17 bases remaining between them. Germline V gene lookup returns CDR1 SEHNR and CDR2 FQNEAQ (reference sequence). CDR3 protein: CASSYRPGAENSPLHF. The CDR3 DNA is TGTGCCAGCAGCTACCGGCCGGGGGCAGAAAATTCACCCCTCCACTTT.

At least ten counts were recorded for this clonotype. The chain couples TRBV28 to TRBJ2-1; D remains ambiguous. The CDR3 sequence is 12 residues long. The germline gives CDR1 MDHEN, CDR2 SYDVKM. The V end was cut by 7 bases, the J end by 1 base, with 5 bases between. In DNA, the CDR3 is TGTGCCAGCACCGATTCCTACAATGAGCAGTTCTTC. Amino acid sequence: CASTDSYNEQFF.